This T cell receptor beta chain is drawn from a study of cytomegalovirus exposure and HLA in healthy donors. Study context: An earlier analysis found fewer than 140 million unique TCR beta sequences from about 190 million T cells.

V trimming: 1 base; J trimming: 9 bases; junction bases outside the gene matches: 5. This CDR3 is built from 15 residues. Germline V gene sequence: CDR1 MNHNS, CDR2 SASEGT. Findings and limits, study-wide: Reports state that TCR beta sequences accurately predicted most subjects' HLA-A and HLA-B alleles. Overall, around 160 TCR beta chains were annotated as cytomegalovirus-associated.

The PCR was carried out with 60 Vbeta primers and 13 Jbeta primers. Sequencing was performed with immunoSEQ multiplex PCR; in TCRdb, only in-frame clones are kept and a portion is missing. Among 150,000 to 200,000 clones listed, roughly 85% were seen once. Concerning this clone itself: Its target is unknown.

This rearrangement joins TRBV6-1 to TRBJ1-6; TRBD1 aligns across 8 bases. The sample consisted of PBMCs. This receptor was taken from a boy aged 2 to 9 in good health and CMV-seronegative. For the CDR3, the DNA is TGTGCCAGCAGTGAAGGAGGACAGGGCAGTTCACCCCTCCACTTT. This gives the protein CASSEGGQGSSPLHF.